These 18 T cell receptor beta chains were all obtained from the same sample, sequenced in a study of beta chain features in type 1 diabetes. TCRB transcripts that were expressed got sequenced, as all of the isolated RNA had been reverse transcribed. TCRdb's table, derived via immunoSEQ multiplex PCR, lists solely in-frame clones and lacks some. Of 300,000 to 350,000 clones listed, less than 15% are singletons. Sequencing used central memory CD4+ T cells from blood. These receptors all stem from a man younger than 45 in good health.

The chain combines TRBV10-3 with TRBJ1-1; D is uncertain. The CDR3 sequence is 14 residues long. V lost 4 bases and J lost 1, with 10 bases in between. Germline V gene lookup returns CDR1 ENHRY and CDR2 SYGVKD. DNA of the CDR3: TGTGCCATCAGTGTAAGGGAAAGGAACACTGAAGCTTTCTTT. Protein product: CAISVRERNTEAFF.

The sample holds a few counts of this clone. The chain couples TRBV2 to TRBJ2-2; TRBD1 matches 7 bases. CDR1 is SNHLY, CDR2 FYNNEI, per germline. The CDR3 loop spans 15 amino acids. The trim removed 7 bases at V and 5 bases at J, leaving 10 bases unmatched. CDR3 in amino acids: CASNPRTGETGELFF. The CDR3 DNA follows: TGTGCCAGCAACCCTCGGACAGGCGAGACCGGGGAGCTGTTTTTT.

This clone was seen at least ten times. The chain employs TRBV7-8 and TRBJ2-2, with a possible D match to TRBD1 (5 bases). Germline V gives CDR1 SGHVS, CDR2 FQNEAQ. The CDR3 spans 14 residues. Trimming pared 1 base from V and 7 bases from J, leaving 10 bases between. The CDR3 reads CASSLVRVVGELFF. The DNA for the CDR3 is TGTGCCAGCAGCTTAGTCAGGGTCGTCGGGGAGCTGTTTTTT.

The sample holds a few counts of this clone. The CDR3 bases are TGTGCCAGCAGCCGGACTAGCGGGACCTGGGAGACCCAGTACTTC. Residues: CASSRTSGTWETQYF. This chain uses TRBV14 with TRBJ2-5; 12 bases agree with TRBD2. The CDR3 runs to 15 residues. Germline V gene data show CDR1 as SGHDN and CDR2 as FVKESK. J gave up 5 bases and V 4 bases, and 5 bases lay outside the gene matches.

This clone has only a few counts. The chain combines TRBV18 with TRBJ2-1; D is perhaps TRBD2 (5 bases). Germline V gives CDR1 KGHSH, CDR2 LQKENI. With 6 bases removed from V and 5 bases from J, the gap between germline ends came to 14 bases. The CDR3 has 14 residues. The CDR3 spells CASSPRGTHNEQFF. The CDR3 region has the DNA TGTGCCAGCTCCCCCCGGGGTACACACAATGAGCAGTTCTTC.

This CDR3 is CASRGVVWGTEAFF. The CDR3 DNA sequence: TGTGCCAGCAGGGGAGTAGTTTGGGGCACTGAAGCTTTCTTT. The chain joins TRBV25-1 to TRBJ1-1; D remains unclear. Germline V gene lookup returns CDR1 MGHDK and CDR2 SYGVNS. The CDR3 loop spans 14 amino acids. V was shortened by 6 bases and J by 4 bases, with 15 bases between the two germline ends. The whole variable domain, filled in from reference TRBV25-1 and TRBJ1-1, reads EADIYQTPRYLVIGTGKKITLECSQTMGHDKMYWYQQDPGMELHLIHYSYGVNSTEKGDLSSESTVSRIRTEHFPLTLESARPSHTSQYLCASRGVVWGTEAFFGQGTRLTVV.

This clone was detected many times. The V call is TRBV28, the J call TRBJ2-3, with 7 bases that match TRBD2. Trimming cost V 9 bases and J 1 base; bases outside gene matches: 10. The CDR3 spans 15 residues. Germline values: CDR1 MDHEN, CDR2 SYDVKM. The CDR3 sequence: CASGASGGGTDTQYF. CDR3 in DNA: TGTGCCAGTGGAGCCTCGGGAGGAGGCACAGATACGCAGTATTTT. Using reference TRBV28 and TRBJ2-3 for the parts outside the CDR3, the full variable domain is DVKVTQSSRYLVKRTGEKVFLECVQDMDHENMFWYRQDPGLGLRLIYFSYDVKMKEKGDIPEGYSVSREKKERFSLILESASTNQTSMYLCASGASGGGTDTQYFGPGTRLTVL.

The chain has TRBV29-1 and TRBJ1-2, with D possibly matching TRBD1 (5 bases). CDR1 is SQVTM, CDR2 ANQGSEA, per germline. V lost 4 bases and J 8 bases, leaving 17 bases between the germline ends. This CDR3 contains 13 residues. The CDR3 DNA follows: TGCAGCGTTGGGGGGACGGGCAAGGTCGGCTACACCTTC. Encoded protein: CSVGGTGKVGYTF.

The rearrangement links TRBV2 to TRBJ1-4; D is ambiguous. The germline V gene has CDR1 SNHLY and CDR2 FYNNEI. V lost 6 bases, J lost 8 bases, and 19 bases lay in between. This CDR3 has 15 residues. The CDR3 loop is CASSANRSVREKLFF. The CDR3 nucleotides read TGTGCCAGCAGCGCTAACAGATCAGTCCGCGAAAAACTGTTTTTT.

The V call is TRBV5-1, the J call TRBJ1-2, with 7 bases matching TRBD1. Germline V gives CDR1 SGHRS, CDR2 YFSETQ. V shed 4 bases and J 8 bases; nucleotides not matched to a gene: 8. The CDR3 covers 13 residues. CDR3 sequence: CASSVTYRGGYTF. The CDR3 nucleotides are TGCGCCAGCAGCGTTACCTACAGGGGAGGCTACACCTTC. The full variable domain, completed using reference TRBV5-1 and TRBJ1-2, is KAGVTQTPRYLIKTRGQQVTLSCSPISGHRSVSWYQQTPGQGLQFLFEYFSETQRNKGNFPGRFSGRQFSNSRSEMNVSTLELGDSALYLCASSVTYRGGYTFGSGTRLTVV.

The chain joins TRBV29-1 to TRBJ2-4; D not certain. Trimming removed 5 bases at V and 2 bases at J, with 10 bases between. Germline loops: CDR1 SQVTM, CDR2 ANQGSEA. The CDR3 runs 13 residues. For the CDR3, the DNA is TGCAGCGTTCGGAAAGATACCAAAAACATTCAGTACTTC. It yields the protein CSVRKDTKNIQYF.

This clone turned up a few times. V gene TRBV7-2 combines with J gene TRBJ2-7, with 9 positions matching TRBD2. The CDR3 is 14 residues long. After removal of 4 bases from V and 4 bases from J, the junction contained 5 bases not matched to a gene. The V gene's germline CDR1 is SGHTA and CDR2 FQGNSA. CDR3 sequence reads: CASSSAGGRYEQYF. The DNA of the CDR3 is TGTGCCAGCAGCTCCGCGGGGGGGCGGTACGAGCAGTACTTC.

This clone has just a few counts. This chain connects TRBV29-1 to TRBJ2-1; TRBD2 matches at 8 bases. CDR3 length: 16 amino acids. Germline CDR1 SQVTM, CDR2 ANQGSEA. V shed 0 bases, J shed 7 bases, and the junction held 11 bases outside the gene matches. The CDR3, as DNA: TGCAGCGTTGAAGATCCGGGACTAGTGAATCTGAATGAGCAGTTCTTC. Residues: CSVEDPGLVNLNEQFF.

V is TRBV7-2 and J is TRBJ1-2; D is uncertain. Germline V gene lookup returns CDR1 SGHTA and CDR2 FQGNSA. Trimming shortened V by 1 base and J by 5 bases, and 17 bases separated the two germline ends. The CDR3 has 16 amino acids. The CDR3 DNA reads as TGTGCCAGCAGCTTAGAGCGTAGGAGTCGGAGATATGGCTACACCTTC. This translates into CASSLERRSRRYGYTF. Looking up the rest from reference TRBV7-2 and TRBJ1-2 gives the full variable domain: GAGVSQSPSNKVTEKGKDVELRCDPISGHTALYWYRQSLGQGLEFLIYFQGNSAPDKSGLPSDRFSAERTGGSVSTLTIQRTQQEDSAVYLCASSLERRSRRYGYTFGSGTRLTVV.

The rearrangement uses TRBV10-3 and TRBJ1-6; 10 bases are shared with TRBD1. The V gene's germline CDR1 is ENHRY and CDR2 SYGVKD. Trimming removed 2 bases from V and 8 bases from J; junction bases left unmatched: 3. The CDR3 covers 15 residues. CDR3: CAISEGQGVDSPLHF. The CDR3 DNA reads TGTGCCATCAGTGAGGGACAGGGGGTTGATTCACCCCTCCACTTT.

This clone was seen more than once but under ten times. The rearrangement links TRBV2 to TRBJ2-5, with 7 bases aligning to TRBD2. Germline V lookup: CDR1 SNHLY, CDR2 FYNNEI. The J segment lost 2 bases and the V segment lost 7 bases, leaving 1 base of the junction unmatched. This CDR3 spans 12 amino acids. CDR3 sequence: CASTGLQETQYF. In DNA, the CDR3 is TGTGCCAGCACGGGACTACAAGAGACCCAGTACTTC.

At least ten counts were recorded for this clone. The rearrangement links TRBV7-2 to TRBJ2-7, with 7 bases that match TRBD1. The CDR3 is made up of 14 amino acids. V gave up 1 base and J gave up 6 bases; unmatched junction bases: 6. CDR1 and CDR2 (germline): SGHTA, FQGNSA. CDR3 sequence (DNA): TGTGCCAGCAGCTTAGGTTGGACAGGTTCCGAGCAGTACTTC. It specifies CASSLGWTGSEQYF.

Only a few counts were recorded for this clone. V gene TRBV28 combines with J gene TRBJ2-1, with D unresolved. V gave up 1 base and J gave up 16 bases, with 17 bases separating them. The CDR3 has 13 residues. The germline V gene has CDR1 MDHEN and CDR2 SYDVKM. CDR3 sequence reads: CASSLYSLSILFF. The CDR3 DNA reads as TGTGCCAGCAGTTTATACTCCTTATCTATCCTTTTCTTC.